These T cell receptor beta chains were read from a single sample in a study of cytomegalovirus exposure and HLA in healthy donors. The assay was immunoSEQ multiplex PCR, and TCRdb's table has in-frame clones only and misses some. The data show some 120,000 clones, approximately 81% seen once. The source material was PBMCs. These receptors originate from a woman in her twenties or thirties in good health and CMV-seronegative. CDR3s include the opening cysteine and the closing phenylalanine or tryptophan. A D gene is named only where the DNA matches it firmly. Some rows have no size entry. The others give once, few or many, or a class for an expanded clone.

CDR3 DNA,CDR3 protein,V gene,D gene,clone size,J gene
TGTGCCAGCAGCGTAGCTGCGGGGGGGTGGACCCAGTACTTC,CASSVAAGGWTQYF,TRBV9,TRBD2,-,TRBJ2-5
TGTGCCAGCAGTGAGGGTCCTAGCGGTAATGAGCAGTTCTTC,CASSEGPSGNEQFF,TRBV2,TRBD2,once,TRBJ2-1
TGTGCCAGCAGCGTGGCTGGGACTAGCGGGATCTACAATGAGCAGTTCTTC,CASSVAGTSGIYNEQFF,TRBV9,TRBD2,-,TRBJ2-1
TGTGCCAGCTCAAACAGGGGAGAGTCCTACGAGCAGTACTTC,CASSNRGESYEQYF,TRBV18,TRBD1,-,TRBJ2-7
TGCGCCAGCAGTGGCGCGGGCACAGATACGCAGTATTTT,CASSGAGTDTQYF,TRBV10-1,-,-,TRBJ2-3
TGCGCCAGCAGCCCCGGGACAGCCGCTAACTATGGCTACACCTTC,CASSPGTAANYGYTF,TRBV10-1,TRBD1,-,TRBJ1-2
TGTGCCAGCAGCGTGGACTTAGGGCTCAACGAGCAGTACTTC,CASSVDLGLNEQYF,TRBV9,-,few,TRBJ2-7
TGTGCCAGCAGCTTATCAGCAGGGGGCATCGAAAAACTGTTTTTT,CASSLSAGGIEKLFF,TRBV7-9,TRBD1,-,TRBJ1-4
TGCGCCAGCAGCTTGGTGGTGACAGGGGGCAATACTGAAGCTTTCTTT,CASSLVVTGGNTEAFF,TRBV5-1,TRBD1,-,TRBJ1-1
TGTGCCAGCAGTTACCGGCAGGGGGCAGATGGCTACACCTTC,CASSYRQGADGYTF,TRBV6-6,TRBD1,-,TRBJ1-2
TGTGCCAGCAGTGATCGCGGGGGAGAGCAGTTCTTC,CASSDRGGEQFF,TRBV2,TRBD2,-,TRBJ2-1
TGTGCCAGCAGTTTTAGCGGGGACAGGGGGCAACAGCCCCAGCATTTT,CASSFSGDRGQQPQHF,TRBV7-9,TRBD1,few,TRBJ1-5
TGTGCCAGCAGTTTAAGGTCCGGCGGGAGAGTTTCCTACGAGCAGTACTTC,CASSLRSGGRVSYEQYF,TRBV27,TRBD2,-,TRBJ2-7
TGTGCCAGCAGGGAAGCGGGAGGGAGCTCCTACGAGCAGTACTTC,CASREAGGSSYEQYF,TRBV11-2,TRBD2,-,TRBJ2-7
TGTGCCAGCAGCCAAGATCTCCGGGTGCAGACCCAGTACTTC,CASSQDLRVQTQYF,TRBV14,-,-,TRBJ2-5
TGTGCCAGTAGTATAGACCCGCCGGGAAGTAGCCATAACTATGGCTACACCTTC,CASSIDPPGSSHNYGYTF,TRBV19,-,-,TRBJ1-2
TGTGCCAGCAGTTCACCGCTAAATGAGCAGTTCTTC,CASSSPLNEQFF,TRBV27,-,-,TRBJ2-1
TGTGCCAGTAGTATAGTGGCTAGCGGGAGGCCCGAGACCCAGTACTTC,CASSIVASGRPETQYF,TRBV19,TRBD2,-,TRBJ2-5
TGTGCCACCAGGCCGGGACAGGTTACGTCAGATACGCAGTATTTT,CATRPGQVTSDTQYF,TRBV15,TRBD1,-,TRBJ2-3
TGTGCCAGCAGCGACAGGGACAGGGGAAATGAAAAACTGTTTTTT,CASSDRDRGNEKLFF,TRBV14,TRBD1,-,TRBJ1-4
TGTGCCAGCAGTTTAAGCGGGGGGCTCTCCTACAATGAGCAGTTCTTC,CASSLSGGLSYNEQFF,TRBV27,TRBD2,-,TRBJ2-1
TGTGCCAGTAGCCTAGACAGGGACTCTGGAAACACCATATATTTT,CASSLDRDSGNTIYF,TRBV19,TRBD1,-,TRBJ1-3
TGTGCCAGCAGTGAAACACCTAACACTGAAGCTTTCTTT,CASSETPNTEAFF,TRBV6-4,-,few,TRBJ1-1
TGTGCCAGTAGTTCCTGGCTTGGCGATACGCAGTATTTT,CASSSWLGDTQYF,TRBV19,-,-,TRBJ2-3
TGTGCCAGCAGCGTAGGGAGCCCGAGGGGGGAAAAACTGTTTTTT,CASSVGSPRGEKLFF,TRBV9,-,-,TRBJ1-4
TGTGCCAGCAGTTTATTAGGTCCAGGGCTGATGAACACTGAAGCTTTCTTT,CASSLLGPGLMNTEAFF,TRBV27,-,few,TRBJ1-1
TGTGCCAGCAGCAAAGCGTATCCAGGGTCCTACGAGCAGTACTTC,CASSKAYPGSYEQYF,TRBV21-1,-,-,TRBJ2-7